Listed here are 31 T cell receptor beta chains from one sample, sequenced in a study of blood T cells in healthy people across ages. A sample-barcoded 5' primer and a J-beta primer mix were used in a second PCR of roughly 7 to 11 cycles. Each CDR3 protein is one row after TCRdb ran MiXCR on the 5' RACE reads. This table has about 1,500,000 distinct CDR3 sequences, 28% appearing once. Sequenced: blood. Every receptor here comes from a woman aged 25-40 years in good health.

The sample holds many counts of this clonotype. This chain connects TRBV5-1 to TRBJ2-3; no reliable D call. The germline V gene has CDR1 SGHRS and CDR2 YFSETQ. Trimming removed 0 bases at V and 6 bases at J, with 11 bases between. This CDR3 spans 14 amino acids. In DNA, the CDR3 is TGCGCCAGCAGCTTGGCCGCGAGCTCGGATACGCAGTATTTT. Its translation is CASSLAASSDTQYF.

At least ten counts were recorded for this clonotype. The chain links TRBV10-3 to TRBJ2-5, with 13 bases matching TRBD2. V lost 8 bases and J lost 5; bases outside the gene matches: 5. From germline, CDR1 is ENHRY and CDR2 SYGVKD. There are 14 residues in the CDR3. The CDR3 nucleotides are TGTGCCATCGCCGGACTAGCGGGAGTGGAGACCCAGTACTTC. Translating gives CAIAGLAGVETQYF.

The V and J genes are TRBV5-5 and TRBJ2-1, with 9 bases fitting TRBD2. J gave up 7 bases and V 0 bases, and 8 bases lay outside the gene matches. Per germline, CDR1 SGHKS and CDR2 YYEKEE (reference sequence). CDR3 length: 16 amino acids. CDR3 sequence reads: CASSLVLAGGRNEQFF. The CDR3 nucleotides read TGTGCCAGCAGCTTGGTCCTGGCGGGGGGGCGGAATGAGCAGTTCTTC.

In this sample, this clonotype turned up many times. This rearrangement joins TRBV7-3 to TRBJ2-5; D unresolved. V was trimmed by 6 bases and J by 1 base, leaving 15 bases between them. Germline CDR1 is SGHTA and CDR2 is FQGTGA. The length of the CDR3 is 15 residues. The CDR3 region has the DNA TGTGCCAGCAGGCCCCATGGTCCTCCCCAAGAGACCCAGTACTTC. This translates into CASRPHGPPQETQYF.

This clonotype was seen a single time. CDR3 residues: CASSNRAGGAFF. The DNA of the CDR3 is TGTGCCAGCAGTAACCGCGCGGGTGGGGCTTTCTTT. The chain is built from TRBV6-5 and TRBJ1-1; D remains unclear. V lost 5 bases, J lost 11 bases, and 15 bases lay in between. From germline, CDR1 is MNHEY and CDR2 SVGAGI. The length of the CDR3 is 12 residues.

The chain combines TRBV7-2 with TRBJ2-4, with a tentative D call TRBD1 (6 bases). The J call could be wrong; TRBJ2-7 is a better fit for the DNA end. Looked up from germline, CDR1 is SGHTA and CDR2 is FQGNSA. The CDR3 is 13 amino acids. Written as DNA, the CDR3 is TGTGCCAGCAGCCCAGGGGCGGCCTCCGAGCAGTACTTC. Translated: CASSPGAASEQYF.

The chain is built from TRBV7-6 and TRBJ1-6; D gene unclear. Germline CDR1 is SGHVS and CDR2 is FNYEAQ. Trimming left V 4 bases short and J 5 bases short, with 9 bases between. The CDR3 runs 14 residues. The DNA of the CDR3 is TGTGCCAGCAGCTCCAGCGCAGATAATTCACCCCTCCACTTT. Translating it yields CASSSSADNSPLHF.

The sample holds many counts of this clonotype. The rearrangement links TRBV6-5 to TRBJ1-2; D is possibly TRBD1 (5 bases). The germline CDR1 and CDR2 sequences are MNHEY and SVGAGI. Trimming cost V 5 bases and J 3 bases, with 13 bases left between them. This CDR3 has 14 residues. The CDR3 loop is CASSRGVSDYGYTF. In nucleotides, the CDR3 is TGTGCCAGCAGTCGGGGGGTTTCTGACTATGGCTACACCTTC.

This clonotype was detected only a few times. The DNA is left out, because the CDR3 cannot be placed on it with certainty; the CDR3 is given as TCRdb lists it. The CDR3 protein is CASSYSWATGANVRTF. J is TRBJ2-6 and V is TRBV6-5; TRBD1, the D gene given by the table, was not confirmed from the DNA. The CDR3 is 16 residues long, ends included. Germline values: CDR1 MNHEY, CDR2 SVGAGI.

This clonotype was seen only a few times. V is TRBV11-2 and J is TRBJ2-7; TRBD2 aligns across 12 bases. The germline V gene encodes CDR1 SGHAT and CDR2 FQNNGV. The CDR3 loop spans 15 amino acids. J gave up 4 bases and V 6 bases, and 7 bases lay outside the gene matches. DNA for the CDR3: TGTGCCAGCAGGCACCTAGCGGGAGGGTTGTACGAGCAGTACTTC. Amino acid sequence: CASRHLAGGLYEQYF.

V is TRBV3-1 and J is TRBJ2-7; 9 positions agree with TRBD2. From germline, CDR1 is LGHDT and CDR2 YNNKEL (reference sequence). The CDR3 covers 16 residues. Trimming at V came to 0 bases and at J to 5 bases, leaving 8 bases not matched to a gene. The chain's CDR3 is CASSQDWVAGEDEQYF. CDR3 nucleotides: TGTGCCAGCAGCCAAGATTGGGTAGCGGGAGAGGACGAGCAGTACTTC.

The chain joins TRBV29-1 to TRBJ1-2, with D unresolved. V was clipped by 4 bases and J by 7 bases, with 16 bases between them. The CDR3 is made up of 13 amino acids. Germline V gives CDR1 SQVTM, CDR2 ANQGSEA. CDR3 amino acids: CSVALAWVSGYTF. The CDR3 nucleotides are TGCAGCGTTGCTCTCGCGTGGGTGAGTGGCTACACCTTC.

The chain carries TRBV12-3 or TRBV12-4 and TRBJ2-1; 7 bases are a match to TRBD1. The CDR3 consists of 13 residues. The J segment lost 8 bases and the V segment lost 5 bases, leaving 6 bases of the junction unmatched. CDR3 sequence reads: CASSTGVTDEQFF. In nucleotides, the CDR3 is TGTGCCAGCAGTACAGGGGTTACTGATGAGCAGTTCTTC.

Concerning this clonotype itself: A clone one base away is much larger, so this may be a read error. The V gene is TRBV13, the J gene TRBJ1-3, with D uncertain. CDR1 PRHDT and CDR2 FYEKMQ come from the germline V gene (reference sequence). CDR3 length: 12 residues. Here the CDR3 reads CASSFSGNTTYF. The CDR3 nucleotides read TGTGCCAGCAGCTTCTCTGGAAACACCACATATTTT. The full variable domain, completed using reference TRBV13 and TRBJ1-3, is AAGVIQSPRHLIKEKRETATLKCYPIPRHDTVYWYQQGPGQDPQFLISFYEKMQSDKGSIPDRFSAQQFSDYHSELNMSSLELGDSALYFCASSFSGNTTYFGEGSWLTVV.

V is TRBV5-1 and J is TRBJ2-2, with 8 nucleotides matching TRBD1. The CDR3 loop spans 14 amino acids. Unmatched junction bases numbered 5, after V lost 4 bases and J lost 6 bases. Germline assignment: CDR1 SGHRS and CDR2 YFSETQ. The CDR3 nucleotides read TGCGCCAGCAGCCCGGGACAGGAAGCCGGGGAGCTGTTTTTT. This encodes CASSPGQEAGELFF. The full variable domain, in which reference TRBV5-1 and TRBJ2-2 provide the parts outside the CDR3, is KAGVTQTPRYLIKTRGQQVTLSCSPISGHRSVSWYQQTPGQGLQFLFEYFSETQRNKGNFPGRFSGRQFSNSRSEMNVSTLELGDSALYLCASSPGQEAGELFFGEGSRLTVL.

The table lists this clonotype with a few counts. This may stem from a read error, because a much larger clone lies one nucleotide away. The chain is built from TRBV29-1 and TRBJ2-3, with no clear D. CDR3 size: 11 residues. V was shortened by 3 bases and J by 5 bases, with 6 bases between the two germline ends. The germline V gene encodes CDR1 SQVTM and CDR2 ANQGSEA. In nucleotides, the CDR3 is TGCAGCGTTGACCGAGGAGATACGCAGTATTTT. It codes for CSVDRGDTQYF.

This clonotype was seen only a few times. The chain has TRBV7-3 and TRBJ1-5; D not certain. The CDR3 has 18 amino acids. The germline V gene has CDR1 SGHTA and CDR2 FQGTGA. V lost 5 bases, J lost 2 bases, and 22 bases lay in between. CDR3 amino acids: CASSPTLKDRIGNQPQHF. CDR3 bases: TGTGCCAGCAGCCCAACCCTTAAAGATAGAATCGGCAATCAGCCCCAGCATTTT.

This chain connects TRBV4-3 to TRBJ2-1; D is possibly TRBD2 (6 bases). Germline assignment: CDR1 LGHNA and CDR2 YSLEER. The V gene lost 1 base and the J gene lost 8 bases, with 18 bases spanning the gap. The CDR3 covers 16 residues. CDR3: CASSQGGTGSGDEQFF. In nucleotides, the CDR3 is TGCGCCAGCAGCCAAGGGGGGACTGGGAGCGGAGATGAGCAGTTCTTC.

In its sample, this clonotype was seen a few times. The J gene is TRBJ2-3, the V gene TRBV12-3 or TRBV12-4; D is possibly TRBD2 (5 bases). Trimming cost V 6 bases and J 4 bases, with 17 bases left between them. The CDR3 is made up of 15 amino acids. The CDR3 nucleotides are TGTGCCAGCAGGGACTGGAAGGTGGGAGCAGATACGCAGTATTTT. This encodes CASRDWKVGADTQYF.

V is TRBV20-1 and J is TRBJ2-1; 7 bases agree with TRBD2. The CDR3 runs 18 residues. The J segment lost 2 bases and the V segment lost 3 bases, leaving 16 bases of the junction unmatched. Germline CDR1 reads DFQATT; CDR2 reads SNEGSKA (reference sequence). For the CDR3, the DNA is TGCAGTGCTAGCTTGTTAAGTGGGCGGGAGAGCGCCTACAATGAGCAGTTCTTC. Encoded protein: CSASLLSGRESAYNEQFF.

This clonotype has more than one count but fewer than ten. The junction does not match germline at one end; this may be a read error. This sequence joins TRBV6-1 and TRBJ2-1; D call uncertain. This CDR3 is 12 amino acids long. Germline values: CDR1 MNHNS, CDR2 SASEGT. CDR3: CASREARYEQFF. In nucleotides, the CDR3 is TGTGCCAGCAGGGAAGCTAGGTATGAGCAGTTCTTC.

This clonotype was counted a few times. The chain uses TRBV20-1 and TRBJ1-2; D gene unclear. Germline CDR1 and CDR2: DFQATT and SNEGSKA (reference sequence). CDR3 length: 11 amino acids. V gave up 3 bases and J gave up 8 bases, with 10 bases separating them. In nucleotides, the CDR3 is TGCAGTGCTAGTATGGCCAGAGGCTACACCTTC. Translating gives CSASMARGYTF.

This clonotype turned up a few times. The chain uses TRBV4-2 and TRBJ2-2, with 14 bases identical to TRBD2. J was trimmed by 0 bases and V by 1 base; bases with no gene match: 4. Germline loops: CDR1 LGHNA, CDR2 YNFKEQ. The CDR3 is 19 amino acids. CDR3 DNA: TGTGCCAGCAGCCAAGTGGGGACTAGCGGGGGCCCGAACACCGGGGAGCTGTTTTTT. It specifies CASSQVGTSGGPNTGELFF.

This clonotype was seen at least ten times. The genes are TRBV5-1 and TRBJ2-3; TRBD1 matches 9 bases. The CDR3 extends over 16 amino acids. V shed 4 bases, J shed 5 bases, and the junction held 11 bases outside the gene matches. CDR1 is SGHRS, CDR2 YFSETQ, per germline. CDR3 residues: CASSGRTGVFEDTQYF. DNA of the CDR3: TGCGCCAGCAGCGGGCGGACAGGGGTTTTTGAAGATACGCAGTATTTT.

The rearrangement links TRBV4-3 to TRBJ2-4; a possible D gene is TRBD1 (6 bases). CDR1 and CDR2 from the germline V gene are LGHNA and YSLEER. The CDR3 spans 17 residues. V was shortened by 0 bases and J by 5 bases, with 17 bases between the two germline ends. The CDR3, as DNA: TGCGCCAGCAGCCAAGATGTTGGCAGGGGTCCGGAAAACATTCAGTACTTC. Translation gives CASSQDVGRGPENIQYF.

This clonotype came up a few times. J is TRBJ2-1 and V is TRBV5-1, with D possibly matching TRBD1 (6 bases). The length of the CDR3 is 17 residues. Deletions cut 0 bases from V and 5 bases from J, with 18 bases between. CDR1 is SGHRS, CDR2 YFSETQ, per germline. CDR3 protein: CASSLGGRLGLNNEQFF. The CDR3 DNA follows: TGCGCCAGCAGCTTGGGGGGGCGTCTAGGTTTAAACAATGAGCAGTTCTTC.

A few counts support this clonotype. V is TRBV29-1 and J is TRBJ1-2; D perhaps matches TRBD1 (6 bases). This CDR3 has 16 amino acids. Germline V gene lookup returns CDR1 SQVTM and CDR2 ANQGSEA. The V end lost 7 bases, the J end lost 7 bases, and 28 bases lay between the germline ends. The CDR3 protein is CSAEGDNKIHRRGYTF. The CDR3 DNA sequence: TGCAGCGCCGAGGGGGACAACAAGATCCACCGGCGTGGCTACACCTTC.

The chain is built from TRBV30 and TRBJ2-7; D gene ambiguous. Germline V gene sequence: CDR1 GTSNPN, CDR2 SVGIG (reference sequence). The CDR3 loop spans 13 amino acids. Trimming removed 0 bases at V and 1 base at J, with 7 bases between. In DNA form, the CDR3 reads TGTGCCTGGAGTGTACCCTGGTCCTACGAGCAGTACTTC. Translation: CAWSVPWSYEQYF.

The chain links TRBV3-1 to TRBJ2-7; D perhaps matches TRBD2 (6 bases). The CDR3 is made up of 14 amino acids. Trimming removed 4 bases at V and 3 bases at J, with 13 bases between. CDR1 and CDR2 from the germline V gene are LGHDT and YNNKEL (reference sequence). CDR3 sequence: CASSPFRRGYEQYF. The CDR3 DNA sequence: TGTGCCAGCAGCCCCTTTCGGAGGGGCTACGAGCAGTACTTC.

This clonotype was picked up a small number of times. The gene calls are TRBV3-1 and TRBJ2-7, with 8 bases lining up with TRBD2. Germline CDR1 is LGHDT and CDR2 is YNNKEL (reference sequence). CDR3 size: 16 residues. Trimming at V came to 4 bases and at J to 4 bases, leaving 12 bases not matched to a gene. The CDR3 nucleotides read TGTGCCAGCAGCCCCATCGGGGAAGCGGGAGAATACGAGCAGTACTTC. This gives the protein CASSPIGEAGEYEQYF.

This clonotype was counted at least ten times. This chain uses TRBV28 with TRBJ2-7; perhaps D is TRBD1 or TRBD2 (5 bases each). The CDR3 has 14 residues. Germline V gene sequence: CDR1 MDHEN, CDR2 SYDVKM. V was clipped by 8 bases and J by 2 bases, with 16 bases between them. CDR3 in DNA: TGTGCCAGCCAGATACGGGGCAAAGCCTACGAGCAGTACTTC. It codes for CASQIRGKAYEQYF.